Presented here are 17 T cell receptor beta chains from one specimen sequenced in a study of cytomegalovirus exposure and HLA in healthy donors (dated by TCRdb to the late 2010s). The method was the immunoSEQ multiplex PCR assay. The clones in this table, taken by TCRdb from immuneACCESS, are in-frame only. Not every clone is retained; where verified, under half of the shortfall comes from an unresolved V gene, and the cause of the rest is unknown. Counted in this sample were about 150,000 clones; roughly nine tenths of them appeared once. 0.6% to 0.8% of the sample belongs to the ten largest clones. The sequenced material came from PBMCs. These TCRs come from a man aged 18 to 30 in good health and CMV-seronegative.

The rearrangement links TRBV7-9 to TRBJ2-7; D gene ambiguous. CDR3 length: 14 amino acids. Trimming pared 1 base from V and 3 bases from J, leaving 10 bases between. Per the germline V gene, CDR1 is SEHNR and CDR2 is FQNEAQ (reference sequence). The DNA for the CDR3 is TGTGCCAGCAGCTTAGGGGCCAGTGTCTACGAGCAGTACGTC. It translates to CASSLGASVYEQYV.

This clone was seen a few times. The chain joins TRBV7-2 to TRBJ1-2; the D gene is possibly TRBD1 (5 bases). The CDR3 runs to 13 residues. V was trimmed by 5 bases and J by 7 bases, leaving 14 bases between them. CDR1 is SGHTA and CDR2 is FQGNSA in the germline V gene. The CDR3 is CASSRGGVFGYTF. Here the CDR3 DNA reads TGTGCCAGCAGCAGGGGCGGGGTATTTGGCTACACCTTC.

In its sample, this clone was seen once. The V call is TRBV11-2, the J call TRBJ1-2, with unresolved D. This CDR3 has 14 residues. Trimming took 3 bases from V and 4 from J, leaving 12 bases between them. Germline values: CDR1 SGHAT, CDR2 FQNNGV. DNA of the CDR3: TGTGCCAGCAGCTTGGCCACCTCCCTCTATGGCTACACCTTC. It codes for CASSLATSLYGYTF.

V and J are TRBV6-5 and TRBJ1-2; TRBD1 might be the D (6 bases). The CDR3 spans 14 residues. V was pared by 6 bases and J by 4 bases, with 15 bases between. Per the germline V gene, CDR1 is MNHEY and CDR2 is SVGAGI. Written as DNA, the CDR3 is TGTGCCAGCAGGAAGACAGCCAGGGGCTATGGCTACACCTTC. Its translation is CASRKTARGYGYTF.

V usage is TRBV5-1 and J usage is TRBJ2-7; a weak D match, TRBD2 (7 bases). With 4 bases removed from V and 1 base from J, the gap between germline ends came to 18 bases. The CDR3 is 16 amino acids. Germline loops: CDR1 SGHRS, CDR2 YFSETQ. The CDR3 DNA reads as TGCGCCAGCAGCCCGGCGGGCGGGGGCCGTTCCTACGAGCAGTACTTC. It encodes CASSPAGGGRSYEQYF. The full variable domain, rest sourced from reference TRBV5-1 and TRBJ2-7, is KAGVTQTPRYLIKTRGQQVTLSCSPISGHRSVSWYQQTPGQGLQFLFEYFSETQRNKGNFPGRFSGRQFSNSRSEMNVSTLELGDSALYLCASSPAGGGRSYEQYFGPGTRLTVT.

The rearrangement links TRBV6-6 to TRBJ2-5, with unresolved D. V shed 5 bases and J shed 2 bases, with 9 bases lying between them. This CDR3 spans 13 amino acids. Germline V gives CDR1 MNHNY, CDR2 SVGAGI (reference sequence). CDR3 amino acids: CASSTQIQETQYF. The CDR3 nucleotides are TGTGCCAGCAGTACACAGATACAAGAGACCCAGTACTTC.

This clone occurred once. The gene calls are TRBV2 and TRBJ1-1; D is unclear. The CDR3 covers 12 residues. The V end was cut by 5 bases, the J end by 6 bases, with 10 bases between. Germline V gives CDR1 SNHLY, CDR2 FYNNEI. The chain's CDR3 is CASSRSQPEAFF. The DNA of the CDR3 is TGTGCCAGCAGTCGGAGTCAGCCTGAAGCTTTCTTT.

This clone was seen just once. The chain combines TRBV10-1 with TRBJ2-7, with 10 nucleotides matching TRBD1. This CDR3 has 12 amino acids. In germline, CDR1 is WNHNN, CDR2 SYGVQD (reference sequence). Unmatched junction bases numbered 3, after V lost 6 bases and J lost 7 bases. The CDR3 loop is CASRQDRGEQYV. CDR3 DNA: TGCGCCAGCAGACAGGACAGGGGGGAGCAGTACGTC.

The chain joins TRBV21-1 to TRBJ2-7; the D call TRBD1 from the table was never checked on the DNA. TRBV21-1 is flagged as a pseudogene. This CDR3 contains 16 residues. CDR3 in amino acids: CASSKRTGFGNYEQYV. Here the CDR3 DNA reads TGTGCCAGCAGCAAGAGGACAGGGTTTGGGAACTACGAGCAGTACGTC.

The rearrangement uses TRBV6-5 and TRBJ1-2; D uncertain. Looked up from germline, CDR1 is MNHEY and CDR2 is SVGAGI. This CDR3 region has 13 residues. V was clipped by 2 bases and J by 4 bases, with 8 bases between them. CDR3: CASSYGQLYGYTF. In nucleotides, the CDR3 is TGTGCCAGCAGTTACGGGCAGCTCTATGGCTACACCTTC.

The rearrangement uses TRBV7-9 and TRBJ2-7, with TRBD2 identical over 9 bases. Looked up from germline, CDR1 is SEHNR and CDR2 is FQNEAQ (reference sequence). J gave up 2 bases and V 3 bases, and 11 bases lay outside the gene matches. CDR3 length: 17 residues. DNA for the CDR3: TGTGCCAGCAGCTTGATGGGAGCTAGCGGGAACCCCTACGAGCAGTACGTC. Its protein is CASSLMGASGNPYEQYV.

This chain uses TRBV11-2 with TRBJ2-2, with 9 bases aligning to TRBD1. With V trimmed by 4 bases and J by 6 bases, 6 bases remained unmatched. In germline, CDR1 is SGHAT, CDR2 FQNNGV. The CDR3 runs to 15 residues. The CDR3 coding sequence is TGTGCCAGCAGCTCCCGGACAGGGGAAGCCGGGGAGCTGTTTTTT. This gives the protein CASSSRTGEAGELFF.

The DNA for the CDR3 is TGCGCCAGCAGCTCGGCCGGGACTAGCGGATCTTCCTACAATGAGCAGTTCTTC. Translation: CASSSAGTSGSSYNEQFF. The chain couples TRBV10-1 to TRBJ2-1, with 11 bases aligning to TRBD2. Germline V gene data show CDR1 as WNHNN and CDR2 as SYGVQD (reference sequence). This CDR3 region has 18 residues. With V trimmed by 6 bases and J by 1 base, 11 bases remained unmatched.

The V call is TRBV5-5, the J call TRBJ2-2, with 8 positions matching TRBD1. The length of the CDR3 is 16 residues. V gave up 4 bases and J gave up 1 base; unmatched junction bases: 6. The germline V gene has CDR1 SGHKS and CDR2 YYEKEE (reference sequence). This CDR3 is CASSARTGMNTGELFF. CDR3 DNA: TGTGCCAGCAGCGCCCGGACAGGGATGAACACCGGGGAGCTGTTTTTT.

The chain employs TRBV9 and TRBJ2-1; 9 bases agree with TRBD2. The CDR3 is made up of 16 amino acids. Germline CDR1 SGDLS, CDR2 YYNGEE. The J segment lost 4 bases and the V segment lost 3 bases, leaving 8 bases of the junction unmatched. CDR3 sequence: CASSEIGLAKYNEQFF. CDR3 coding DNA: TGTGCCAGCAGCGAGATCGGACTAGCGAAATACAATGAGCAGTTCTTC.

This chain connects TRBV4-1 to TRBJ2-3, with 7 bases aligning to TRBD2. CDR1 and CDR2 (germline): MGHRA, YSYEKL. The CDR3 length is 17 residues. The V and J ends lost 0 bases and 2 bases, in that order; junction bases with no gene match: 8. The DNA for the CDR3 is TGCGCCAGCAGCCAAGATCACGGGAGGCCCAACACAGATACGCAGTATTTT. Translating it yields CASSQDHGRPNTDTQYF.

This chain connects TRBV7-2 to TRBJ1-3; D ambiguous. Trimming stripped 2 bases from V and 4 bases from J, with 12 bases between. This CDR3 is built from 15 residues. CDR1 SGHTA and CDR2 FQGNSA come from the germline V gene. The CDR3 nucleotides read TGTGCCAGCAGCTTAAGTGGCGGCATAGGAAACACCATATATTTT. Protein product: CASSLSGGIGNTIYF.